The T cell receptor (beta chain) under discussion was sequenced for a study of T cell responses to AZD1222 COVID-19 vaccine. Notes on the study in general: Possibly, clonal diversity was underestimated; donors were largely white British and included more females. The CD4 TCRs associated with vaccination extended across spike and predominated at 160-218 and 743-854.

Combined were second doses at about 4 or about 12 weeks. This CDR3 has 18 amino acids. Germline V CDR1 and CDR2: MGHRA, YSYEKL. V dropped 0 bases and J dropped 2; count of bases not matched to a gene: 12. The repertoire was sequenced with immunoSEQ multiplex PCR; TCRdb's copy has only in-frame clones and lacks some. The table has fewer than 100,000 clones, under 90% seen once; the top ten hold 1.3% to 1.5%. This clone is categorized as medium-sized. Its antigen is unknown. This sequence joins TRBV4-1 and TRBJ2-7; TRBD2 matches 8 bases. The source was peripheral blood, collected 28 days after the second AZD1222 dose. The origin of this receptor is an adult who received the AZD1222 COVID-19 vaccine. The CDR3 is CASSQEAGDRQFAYEQYF. CDR3 sequence (DNA): TGCGCCAGCAGCCAAGAAGCGGGAGACAGACAATTTGCCTACGAGCAGTACTTC.